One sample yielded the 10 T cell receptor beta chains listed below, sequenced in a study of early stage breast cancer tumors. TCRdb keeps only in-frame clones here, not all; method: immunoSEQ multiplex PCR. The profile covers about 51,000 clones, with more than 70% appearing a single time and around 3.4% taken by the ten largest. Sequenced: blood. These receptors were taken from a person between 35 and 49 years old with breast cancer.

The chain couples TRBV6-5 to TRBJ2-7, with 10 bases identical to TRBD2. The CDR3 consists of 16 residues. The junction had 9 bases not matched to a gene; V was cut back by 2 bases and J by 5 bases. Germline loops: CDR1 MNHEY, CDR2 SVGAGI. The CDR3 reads CASSYTLLAGANEQYF. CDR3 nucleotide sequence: TGTGCCAGCAGTTACACCCTTCTAGCGGGAGCAAACGAGCAGTACTTC.

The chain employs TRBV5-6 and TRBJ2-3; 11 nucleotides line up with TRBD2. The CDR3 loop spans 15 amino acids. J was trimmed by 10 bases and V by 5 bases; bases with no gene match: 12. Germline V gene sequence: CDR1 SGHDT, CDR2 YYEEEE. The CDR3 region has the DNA TGTGCCAGCAGTCTTGGGAGACTAGCGGGAAGTGCGCAGTATTTT. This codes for CASSLGRLAGSAQYF.

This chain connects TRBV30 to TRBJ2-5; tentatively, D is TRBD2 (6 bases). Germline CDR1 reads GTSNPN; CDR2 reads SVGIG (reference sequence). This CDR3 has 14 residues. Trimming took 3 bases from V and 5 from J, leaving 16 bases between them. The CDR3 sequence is CAWRGGTPGETQYF. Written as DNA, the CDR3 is TGTGCCTGGAGAGGAGGGACTCCTGGCGAGACCCAGTACTTC.

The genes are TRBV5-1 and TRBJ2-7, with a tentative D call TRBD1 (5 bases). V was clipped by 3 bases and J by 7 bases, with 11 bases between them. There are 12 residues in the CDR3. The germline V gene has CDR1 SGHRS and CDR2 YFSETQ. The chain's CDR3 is CASSSPKGEQYF. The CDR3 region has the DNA TGCGCCAGCAGCTCCCCGAAGGGGGAGCAGTACTTC.

CDR3 sequence reads: CASSLAYGGGPPQYF. The CDR3, as DNA: TGCGCCAGCAGCTTGGCCTATGGGGGAGGGCCTCCGCAGTACTTC. The rearrangement joins TRBV5-1 to TRBJ2-7; 7 bases agree with TRBD2. Germline CDR1 SGHRS, CDR2 YFSETQ. Trimming took 0 bases from V and 9 from J; bases not matched to a gene: 12. The CDR3 consists of 15 residues.

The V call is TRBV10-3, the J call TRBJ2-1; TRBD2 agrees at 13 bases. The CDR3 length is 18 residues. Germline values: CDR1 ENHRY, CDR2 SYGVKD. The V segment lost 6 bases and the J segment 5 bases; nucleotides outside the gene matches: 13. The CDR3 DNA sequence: TGTGCCATCAGACGCGGGACTAGCGGGACGAACAAAGACAATGAGCAGTTCTTC. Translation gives CAIRRGTSGTNKDNEQFF.

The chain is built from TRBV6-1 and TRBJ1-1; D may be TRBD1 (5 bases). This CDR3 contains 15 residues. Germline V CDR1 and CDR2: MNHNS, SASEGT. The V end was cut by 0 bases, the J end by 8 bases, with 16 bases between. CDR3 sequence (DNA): TGTGCCAGCAGTGAAGCGCCCGGGGCGCTGAGAGAAGCTTTCTTT. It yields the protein CASSEAPGALREAFF.

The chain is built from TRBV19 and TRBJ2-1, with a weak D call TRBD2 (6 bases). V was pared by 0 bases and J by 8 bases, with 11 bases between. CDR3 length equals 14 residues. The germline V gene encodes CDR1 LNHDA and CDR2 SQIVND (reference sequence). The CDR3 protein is CASSIDGGRDEQFF. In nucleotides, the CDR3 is TGTGCCAGTAGTATAGATGGAGGGCGCGATGAGCAGTTCTTC.

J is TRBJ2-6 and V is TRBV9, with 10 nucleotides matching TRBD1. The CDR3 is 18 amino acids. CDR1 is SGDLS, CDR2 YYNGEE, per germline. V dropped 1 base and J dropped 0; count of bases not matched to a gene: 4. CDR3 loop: CASSVTGQGISGANVLTF. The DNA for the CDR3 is TGTGCCAGCAGCGTAACGGGACAGGGGATCTCTGGGGCCAACGTCCTGACTTTC.

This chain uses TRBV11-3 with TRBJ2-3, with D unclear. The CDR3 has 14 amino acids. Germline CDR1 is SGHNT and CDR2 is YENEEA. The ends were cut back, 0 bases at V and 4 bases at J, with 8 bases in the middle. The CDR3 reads CASSLDDSPDTQYF. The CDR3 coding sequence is TGTGCCAGCAGCTTAGATGATAGTCCAGATACGCAGTATTTT. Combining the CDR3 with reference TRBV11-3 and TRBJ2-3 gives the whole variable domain EAGVVQSPRYKIIEKKQPVAFWCNPISGHNTLYWYLQNLGQGPELLIRYENEEAVDDSQLPKDRFSAERLKGVDSTLKIQPAELGDSAVYLCASSLDDSPDTQYFGPGTRLTVL.